Given below is one T cell receptor beta chain in context. The data stem from a study of T-cell memory formation after mild COVID-19. Study information: TCR clusters were largely donor specific.

TCRdb reanalysed the 5' RACE reads using MiXCR and keeps one entry per CDR3 protein. The profile shows about 49,000 distinct CDR3 sequences, around 7% of them singletons. This TCR derives from a man between 18 and 29 years old who had mild COVID-19 (a few samples of this study predate the infection). Cell type and time point are not known. The material sequenced was PBMCs or a T cell subset sorted from them (not recorded which).

CDR3 in DNA: TGTGCCAGTAACCCTCCGGGGGCCGCTAACTATGGCTACACCTTC. Translated: CASNPPGAANYGYTF. This rearrangement joins TRBV19 to TRBJ1-2; the D gene is possibly TRBD1 (6 bases). This CDR3 comprises 15 residues. Trimming cost V 7 bases and J 0 bases, with 15 bases left between them. Germline values: CDR1 LNHDA, CDR2 SQIVND (reference sequence). Looking up the rest from reference TRBV19 and TRBJ1-2 gives the full variable domain: DGGITQSPKYLFRKEGQNVTLSCEQNLNHDAMYWYRQDPGQGLRLIYYSQIVNDFQKGDIAEGYSVSREKKESFPLTVTSAQKNPTAFYLCASNPPGAANYGYTFGSGTRLTVV.